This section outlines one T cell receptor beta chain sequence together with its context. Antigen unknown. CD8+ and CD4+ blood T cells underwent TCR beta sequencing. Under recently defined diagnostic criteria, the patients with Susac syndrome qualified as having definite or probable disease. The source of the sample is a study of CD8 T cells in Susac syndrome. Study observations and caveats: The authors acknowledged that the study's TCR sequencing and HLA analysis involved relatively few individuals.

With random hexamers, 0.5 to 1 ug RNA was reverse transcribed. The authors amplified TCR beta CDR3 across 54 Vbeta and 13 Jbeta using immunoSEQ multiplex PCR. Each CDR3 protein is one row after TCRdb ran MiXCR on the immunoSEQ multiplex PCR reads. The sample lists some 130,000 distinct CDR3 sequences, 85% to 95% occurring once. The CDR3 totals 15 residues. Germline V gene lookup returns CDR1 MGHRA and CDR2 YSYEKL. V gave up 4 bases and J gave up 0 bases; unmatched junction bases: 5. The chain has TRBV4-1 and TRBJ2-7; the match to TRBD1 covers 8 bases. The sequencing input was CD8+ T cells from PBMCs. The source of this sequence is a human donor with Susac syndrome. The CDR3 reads CASSPTGASSYEQYF. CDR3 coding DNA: TGCGCCAGCAGCCCGACAGGGGCTTCCTCCTACGAGCAGTACTTC.